A selection of T cell receptor beta chains follows, all from one sample in a study of identical twins. TCRdb reprocessed the 5' RACE reads with MiXCR, giving one entry per CDR3 protein. The data contain 350,000 to 450,000 distinct CDR3 sequences, 18% of them singletons. The sample was naive T cells sorted from blood. These receptors all come from a man aged 45 to 65 in good health. Both conserved end residues are part of each CDR3. A D gene is named only where the DNA matches it firmly. A clone size is listed for some rows: how often the clone was seen (once, few, many), or a class if it is expanded.

J gene: TRBJ2-2; CDR3 length: 18; D gene: .; V gene: TRBV11-1; clone size: .; CDR3 protein: CASSLSPLRGSSTGELFF; CDR3 DNA: TGTGCCAGCAGCTTAAGCCCACTCCGGGGAAGTAGCACCGGGGAGCTGTTTTTT
J gene: TRBJ1-5; CDR3 length: 12; D gene: .; V gene: TRBV12-3/TRBV12-4; clone size: few; CDR3 protein: CASIRGDQPQHF; CDR3 DNA: TGTGCCAGCATAAGGGGGGATCAGCCCCAGCATTTT
J gene: TRBJ2-7; CDR3 length: 13; D gene: .; V gene: TRBV15; clone size: .; CDR3 protein: CATSGRGTYEQYF; CDR3 DNA: TGTGCCACCAGCGGACGGGGAACCTACGAGCAGTACTTC
J gene: TRBJ2-7; CDR3 length: 12; D gene: .; V gene: TRBV5-5; clone size: few; CDR3 protein: CASSLDPWEQYF; CDR3 DNA: TGTGCCAGCAGCCTAGACCCTTGGGAGCAGTACTTC
J gene: TRBJ2-7; CDR3 length: 15; D gene: TRBD2; V gene: TRBV5-6; clone size: .; CDR3 protein: CASSLIAGKSYEQYF; CDR3 DNA: TGTGCCAGCAGCTTGATAGCGGGGAAATCCTACGAGCAGTACTTC
J gene: TRBJ1-2; CDR3 length: 13; D gene: .; V gene: TRBV12-3/TRBV12-4; clone size: .; CDR3 protein: CASSLRGGYGYTF; CDR3 DNA: TGTGCCAGCAGTTTAAGGGGGGGCTATGGCTACACCTTC
J gene: TRBJ2-7; CDR3 length: 14; D gene: TRBD2; V gene: TRBV5-1; clone size: many; CDR3 protein: CASSLTSGSYEQYF; CDR3 DNA: TGCGCCAGCAGCTTGACTAGCGGGAGCTACGAGCAGTACTTC
J gene: TRBJ2-7; CDR3 length: 13; D gene: .; V gene: TRBV5-6; clone size: many; CDR3 protein: CASSITVSREQYF; CDR3 DNA: TGTGCCAGCAGCATAACAGTCTCGCGGGAGCAGTACTTC
J gene: TRBJ2-5; CDR3 length: 14; D gene: .; V gene: TRBV9; clone size: .; CDR3 protein: CASSVGWNQETQYF; CDR3 DNA: TGTGCCAGCAGCGTAGGATGGAACCAAGAGACCCAGTACTTC
J gene: TRBJ2-3; CDR3 length: 15; D gene: TRBD2; V gene: TRBV20-1; clone size: many; CDR3 protein: CSARGAAGLGDTQYF; CDR3 DNA: TGCAGTGCTAGAGGAGCAGCGGGGTTGGGAGATACGCAGTATTTT
J gene: TRBJ1-6; CDR3 length: 14; D gene: TRBD1; V gene: TRBV10-3; clone size: .; CDR3 protein: CAIAGDSDNSPLHF; CDR3 DNA: TGTGCCATCGCCGGGGACAGTGATAATTCACCCCTCCACTTT
J gene: TRBJ2-3; CDR3 length: 14; D gene: TRBD2; V gene: TRBV5-1; clone size: many; CDR3 protein: CASTQTGGGDTQYF; CDR3 DNA: TGCGCCAGCACCCAAACCGGGGGAGGGGATACGCAGTATTTT
J gene: TRBJ2-5; CDR3 length: 13; D gene: .; V gene: TRBV24-1; clone size: few; CDR3 protein: CATSETIAETQYF; CDR3 DNA: TGTGCCACCAGTGAAACGATTGCGGAGACCCAGTACTTC
J gene: TRBJ2-1; CDR3 length: 16; D gene: TRBD1; V gene: TRBV20-1; clone size: few; CDR3 protein: CSARDPGQGPYNEQFF; CDR3 DNA: TGCAGTGCTAGAGACCCGGGACAGGGACCCTACAATGAGCAGTTCTTC
J gene: TRBJ2-3; CDR3 length: 16; D gene: TRBD1; V gene: TRBV4-2; clone size: .; CDR3 protein: CASSPGQGEGTDTQYF; CDR3 DNA: TGTGCCAGCAGCCCCGGCCAGGGGGAAGGCACAGATACGCAGTATTTT
J gene: TRBJ2-3; CDR3 length: 15; D gene: TRBD2; V gene: TRBV19; clone size: many; CDR3 protein: CASKRSSGRGDTQYF; CDR3 DNA: TGTGCCAGTAAGAGGTCTAGCGGGAGAGGAGATACGCAGTATTTT
J gene: TRBJ2-7; CDR3 length: 15; D gene: TRBD1; V gene: TRBV28; clone size: .; CDR3 protein: CASSLTTGQGFEQYF; CDR3 DNA: TGTGCCAGCAGTTTAACAACGGGACAGGGTTTCGAGCAGTACTTC
J gene: TRBJ2-1; CDR3 length: 15; D gene: .; V gene: TRBV7-2; clone size: many; CDR3 protein: CASSLDSRGYNEQFF; CDR3 DNA: TGTGCCAGCAGCTTAGACAGTCGCGGATACAATGAGCAGTTCTTC
J gene: TRBJ2-7; CDR3 length: 15; D gene: TRBD1; V gene: TRBV4-1; clone size: .; CDR3 protein: CASSQVDRGAYEQYF; CDR3 DNA: TGCGCCAGCAGCCAAGTTGACAGGGGGGCATACGAGCAGTACTTC